This T cell receptor beta chain was identified in a study of blood T cell repertoires in COVID-19. For the study at large: Samples of COVID-19 (acute and convalescent) were obtained from the United States, Italy and Spain.

Patients at the Seattle site were enrolled during active infection and followed longitudinally. Authors' methods: Reference gene primer amplification gave nucleated cell count estimates. Generated by immunoSEQ multiplex PCR, the TCRdb table keeps only in-frame clones and is missing some. The V and J calls and clone size come from that table; D and trimming were worked out from the DNA. The sample lists about 130,000 clones, roughly 77% occurring once. This TCR derives from a woman in her seventies with COVID-19, enrolled during active disease. Sequencing was carried out using peripheral blood.

CDR3 in DNA: TGTGCCAGCAGGGGTAGCAACGAGCAGTACTTC. Translation: CASRGSNEQYF. The chain has TRBV6-5 and TRBJ2-7; the D is unclear. Trimming took 6 bases from V and 5 from J, leaving 8 bases between them. The germline V gene encodes CDR1 MNHEY and CDR2 SVGAGI. The CDR3 contains 11 residues.